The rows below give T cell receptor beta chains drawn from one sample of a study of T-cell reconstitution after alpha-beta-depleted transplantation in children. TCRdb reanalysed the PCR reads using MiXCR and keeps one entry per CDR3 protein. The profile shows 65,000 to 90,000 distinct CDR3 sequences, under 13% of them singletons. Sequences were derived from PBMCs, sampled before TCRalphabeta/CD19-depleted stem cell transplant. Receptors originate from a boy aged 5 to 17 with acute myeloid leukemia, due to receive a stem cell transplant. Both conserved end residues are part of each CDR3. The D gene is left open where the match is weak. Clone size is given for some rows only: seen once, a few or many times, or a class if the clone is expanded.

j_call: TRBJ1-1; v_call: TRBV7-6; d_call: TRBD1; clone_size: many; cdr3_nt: TGTGCCAGCAGCCCCGACAGGGGACCCCCAGCTTTCTTT; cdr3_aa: CASSPDRGPPAFF
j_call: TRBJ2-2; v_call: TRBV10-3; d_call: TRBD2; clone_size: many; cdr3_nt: TGTGCCATCAGTGAGAGACTAGCGGGGCAGAGCACCGGGGAGCTGTTTTTT; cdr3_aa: CAISERLAGQSTGELFF
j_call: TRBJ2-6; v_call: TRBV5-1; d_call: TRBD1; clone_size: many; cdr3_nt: TGCGCCAGCAGCTTCCTCGGGACAGGGGGCTCTGGGGCCAACGTCCTGACTTTC; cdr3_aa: CASSFLGTGGSGANVLTF
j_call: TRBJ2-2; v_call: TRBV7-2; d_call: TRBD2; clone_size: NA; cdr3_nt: TGTGCCAGCAGCCTGGCGGGGGGGCCGAACACCGGGGAGCTGTTTTTT; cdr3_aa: CASSLAGGPNTGELFF
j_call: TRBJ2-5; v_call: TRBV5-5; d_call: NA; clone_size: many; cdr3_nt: TGTGCCAGCAGCTGGGAAGCCCGAGTAGGGCAAGAGACCCAGTACTTC; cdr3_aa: CASSWEARVGQETQYF
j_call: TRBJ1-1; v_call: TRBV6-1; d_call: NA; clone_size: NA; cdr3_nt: TGTGCCAGCAGTACAGGGACCCGATTGAACACTGAAGCTTTCTTT; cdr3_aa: CASSTGTRLNTEAFF
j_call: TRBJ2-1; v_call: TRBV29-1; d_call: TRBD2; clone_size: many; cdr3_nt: TGCAGCGCCCAGAAACGCCTAGCGGGAGCGTCCCCTGACACCGGTGAGCAGTTCTTC; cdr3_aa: CSAQKRLAGASPDTGEQFF
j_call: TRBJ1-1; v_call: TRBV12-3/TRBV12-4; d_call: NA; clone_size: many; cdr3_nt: TGTGCCAGCAGTTTAATGTCAGGGCCCCACATCGGCACTGAAGCTTTCTTT; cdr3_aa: CASSLMSGPHIGTEAFF
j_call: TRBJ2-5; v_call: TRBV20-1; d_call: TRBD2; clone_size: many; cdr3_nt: TGCAGTAGCGGGGTAGTAGAGACCCAGTACTTC; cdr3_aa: CSSGVVETQYF
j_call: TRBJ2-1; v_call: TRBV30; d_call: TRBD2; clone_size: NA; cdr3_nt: TGTGCCTGGAGTCCGGGACTAGCGGGAGGGGGTGAGCAGTTCTTC; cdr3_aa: CAWSPGLAGGGEQFF
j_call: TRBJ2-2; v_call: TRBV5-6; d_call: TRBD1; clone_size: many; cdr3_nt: TGTGCCAGCAGCCTTGGACACAGGGGGCAGAGCGGGGAGCTGTTTTTT; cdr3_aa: CASSLGHRGQSGELFF
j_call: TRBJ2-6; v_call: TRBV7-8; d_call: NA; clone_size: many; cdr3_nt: TGTGCCAGCAGCTTAGCGGGCTCTGGGGCCAACGTCCTGACTTTC; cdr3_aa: CASSLAGSGANVLTF
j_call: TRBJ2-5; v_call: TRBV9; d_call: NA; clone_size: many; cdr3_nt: TGTGCCAGCAGCGTTCGACAGGATAGGGGGGCCCAGTACTTC; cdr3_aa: CASSVRQDRGAQYF
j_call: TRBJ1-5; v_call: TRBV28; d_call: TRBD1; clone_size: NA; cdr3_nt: TGTGCCAGTAAGACAGGGGGCCGGAATCAGCCCCAGCATTTT; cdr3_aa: CASKTGGRNQPQHF
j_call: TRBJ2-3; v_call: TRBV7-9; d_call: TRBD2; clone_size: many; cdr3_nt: TGTGCCAGCAGCTTAGGCCGGACTAGCGGAGTCACAGATACGCAGTATTTT; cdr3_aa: CASSLGRTSGVTDTQYF
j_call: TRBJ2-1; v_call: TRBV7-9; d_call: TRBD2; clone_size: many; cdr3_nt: TGTGCCAGCAGCTTAGGGTCGGGCGGGACTAGGAATCGATTC; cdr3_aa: CASSLGSGGTRNRF
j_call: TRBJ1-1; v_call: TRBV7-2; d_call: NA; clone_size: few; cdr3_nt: TGTGCCAGCAGTCACCAAACAGGGAAGAACACTGAAGCTTTCTTT; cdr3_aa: CASSHQTGKNTEAFF
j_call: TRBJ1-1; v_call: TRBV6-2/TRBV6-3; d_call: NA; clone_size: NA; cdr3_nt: TGTGCCAGCAGTTATGGGGAAAAGACTGAAGCTTTCTTT; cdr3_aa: CASSYGEKTEAFF